The next 14 T cell receptor beta chains were all read from a single sample in a study of beta chain features in type 1 diabetes. For these TCRs, the target antigens are not known. The study's findings and limits: TCRB CDR3s were moderately but significantly shorter in Type 1 diabetes patients in all four CD4+ subsets.

The isolated RNA, all of it, was reverse transcribed, so expressed TCRB transcripts were what got sequenced. Assay: immunoSEQ multiplex PCR; the TCRdb copy retains only in-frame clones and omits some. Seen here are under 400,000 clones, around 13% observed once, and the top ten hold roughly 0.0097%. Material for sequencing was naive CD4+ T cells from blood. The source is a woman aged 18 to 35 with type 1 diabetes.

This clone was seen a few times. The chain links TRBV7-9 to TRBJ2-2, with 8 positions matching TRBD1. The junction had 0 bases not matched to a gene; V was cut back by 1 base and J by 5 bases. CDR1 and CDR2 from the germline V gene are SEHNR and FQNEAQ (reference sequence). CDR3 size: 14 residues. The CDR3 loop is CASSLGDRTGELFF. CDR3 in DNA: TGTGCCAGCAGCTTAGGGGACAGGACCGGGGAGCTGTTTTTT. Complete variable domain (other parts from reference TRBV7-9 and TRBJ2-2): DTGVSQNPRHKITKRGQNVTFRCDPISEHNRLYWYRQTLGQGPEFLTYFQNEAQLEKSRLLSDRFSAERPKGSFSTLEIQRTEQGDSAMYLCASSLGDRTGELFFGEGSRLTVL.

The CDR3 region has the DNA TGTGCCAGCAGCCATACTAGCGGGGGGCCTAACATTCAGTACTTC. Protein product: CASSHTSGGPNIQYF. This chain uses TRBV5-4 with TRBJ2-4; TRBD2 matches at 12 bases. Germline CDR1 SGHNT, CDR2 YYREEE (reference sequence). There are 15 residues in the CDR3. With 4 bases clipped from V and 7 bases from J, the junction kept 6 bases outside the gene matches.

This clone was detected a few times. The CDR3 spells CASGGGTGGTYEQYF. Written as DNA, the CDR3 is TGTGCCTCCGGAGGGGGGACGGGAGGGACCTACGAGCAGTACTTC. This chain joins TRBV30 and TRBJ2-7; 8 nucleotides agree with TRBD2. Looked up from germline, CDR1 is GTSNPN and CDR2 is SVGIG (reference sequence). The CDR3 is 15 residues long. V dropped 7 bases and J dropped 2; count of bases not matched to a gene: 13.

The J gene is TRBJ1-5, the V gene TRBV5-3; D remains ambiguous. TRBV5-3 is labeled an ORF, and its function is uncertain. The CDR3 spans 14 residues. V lost 1 base to trimming and J lost 6 bases, with 11 bases between them. The CDR3 DNA reads as TGTGCCAGAAGCTTGCGAGCATTCCCTCAGCCCCAGCATTTT. Its translation is CARSLRAFPQPQHF.

The chain has TRBV9 and TRBJ2-1; 11 bases are shared with TRBD2. J gave up 8 bases and V 8 bases, and 9 bases lay outside the gene matches. There are 14 residues in the CDR3. Germline loops: CDR1 SGDLS, CDR2 YYNGEE. Here the CDR3 reads CASAIAGGFDEQFF. The CDR3 DNA follows: TGTGCCAGTGCAATAGCGGGAGGGTTCGATGAGCAGTTCTTC.

CDR3 sequence reads: CATSRDPGGGYNEQFF. In DNA form, the CDR3 reads TGTGCCACCAGCAGAGATCCGGGCGGAGGCTACAATGAGCAGTTCTTC. This rearrangement joins TRBV15 to TRBJ2-1, with TRBD2 as a possible D gene (5 bases). The CDR3 runs to 16 residues. Trimming took off 0 bases at V and 3 bases at J, with 12 bases between the two ends. Germline V gives CDR1 LNHNV, CDR2 YYDKDF (reference sequence). Full variable domain (remainder filled in from reference TRBV15 and TRBJ2-1): DAMVIQNPRYQVTQFGKPVTLSCSQTLNHNVMYWYQQKSSQAPKLLFHYYDKDFNNEADTPDNFQSRRPNTSFCFLDIRSPGLGDTAMYLCATSRDPGGGYNEQFFGPGTRLTVL.

This clone came up a few times. The V call is TRBV29-1, the J call TRBJ2-7, with a tentative D call TRBD2 (5 bases). This CDR3 is built from 15 residues. Deletions cut 5 bases from V and 0 bases from J, with 17 bases between. Per germline, CDR1 SQVTM and CDR2 ANQGSEA. The CDR3 spells CSVSQVGGSSYEQYF. The CDR3 nucleotides are TGCAGCGTTTCTCAGGTTGGTGGGAGCTCCTACGAGCAGTACTTC.

The CDR3, as DNA: TGCGCCAGCAGCGGTAACAGGGTCCGCGCTGAAGCTTTCTTT. It encodes CASSGNRVRAEAFF. V gene TRBV5-1 combines with J gene TRBJ1-1; weak D call: TRBD1 (6 bases). V was shortened by 4 bases and J by 6 bases, with 16 bases between the two germline ends. CDR1 SGHRS and CDR2 YFSETQ come from the germline V gene. CDR3 length: 14 residues.

This chain connects TRBV7-2 to TRBJ2-7; D is perhaps TRBD2 (5 bases). Trimming shortened V by 5 bases and J by 0 bases, and 11 bases separated the two germline ends. The CDR3 is 14 amino acids. Germline CDR1 and CDR2: SGHTA and FQGNSA. The CDR3 DNA sequence: TGTGCCAGCAGCCCGGCAGGACTCTCCTACGAGCAGTACTTC. It yields the protein CASSPAGLSYEQYF.

In its sample, this clone was seen a few times. The V call is TRBV7-2, the J call TRBJ2-6; TRBD2 aligns across 8 bases. CDR1 and CDR2 from the germline V gene are SGHTA and FQGNSA. V was clipped by 8 bases and J by 4 bases; unmatched bases: 7. The CDR3 is made up of 15 amino acids. The CDR3 sequence is CASFRGGSGANVLTF. CDR3 nucleotide sequence: TGTGCCAGCTTTCGGGGGGGCTCGGGGGCCAACGTCCTGACTTTC.

This clone has only a few counts. This chain links TRBV30 with TRBJ1-1, with D perhaps matching TRBD1 (5 bases). V was trimmed by 3 bases and J by 1 base, leaving 9 bases between them. Germline V CDR1 and CDR2: GTSNPN, SVGIG (reference sequence). The CDR3 contains 13 residues. CDR3 loop: CAWRWGENTEAFF. The DNA for the CDR3 is TGTGCCTGGAGGTGGGGGGAGAACACTGAAGCTTTCTTT.

V usage is TRBV7-2 and J usage is TRBJ2-7; TRBD2 is a possible D gene (5 bases). Trimming took off 4 bases at V and 6 bases at J, with 13 bases between the two ends. CDR3 size: 13 residues. Germline CDR1 is SGHTA and CDR2 is FQGNSA. The CDR3 nucleotides read TGTGCCAGCAGCTCCGCCGCACTAGGCGAGCAGTACTTC. As protein: CASSSAALGEQYF.

The sample holds a few counts of this clone. The rearrangement uses TRBV4-3 and TRBJ2-5; perhaps TRBD2 as D (5 bases). Germline CDR1 LGHNA, CDR2 YSLEER. V was shortened by 0 bases and J by 4 bases, with 12 bases between the two germline ends. The CDR3 extends over 15 amino acids. CDR3 nucleotide sequence: TGCGCCAGCAGCCAAGATAGTCGGGGTTCAGAGACCCAGTACTTC. Translated: CASSQDSRGSETQYF.

This clone has just a few counts. V gene TRBV2 combines with J gene TRBJ1-5; tentative D call: TRBD1 (6 bases). V dropped 4 bases and J dropped 2 bases, with 12 bases sitting between them. Per germline, CDR1 SNHLY and CDR2 FYNNEI. The CDR3 consists of 15 residues. CDR3 DNA sequence: TGTGCCAGCAGTGCTCGGGACAAGGGCAATCAGCCCCAGCATTTT. It encodes CASSARDKGNQPQHF.